Below, one T cell receptor beta chain is given with its context. The antigen is undetermined. Looked up from germline, CDR1 is SGDLS and CDR2 is YYNGEE. The CDR3 contains 17 residues. J gave up 0 bases and V 4 bases, and 5 bases lay outside the gene matches. This specimen comes from a study of T cells in tuberculosis. Time point defined: new active TB diagnosis, blood taken before or within 7 days of starting treatment. Tuberculosis was confirmed by positive sputum smear and/or M. tuberculosis culture. Whole-study findings and limits: Smaller distances to GMM-specific TCRs suggested their expansion in active tuberculosis.

TCRdb's table, derived via immunoSEQ multiplex PCR, lists solely in-frame clones and lacks some. The repertoire holds approximately 31,000 clones, with roughly 83% as singletons. This chain connects TRBV9 to TRBJ2-3; TRBD2 agrees at 13 bases. Sequences were derived from PBMCs, sampled at tuberculosis diagnosis. The source is an adult with tuberculosis. The CDR3 loop reads CASSPLGLAGSTDTQYF. DNA of the CDR3: TGTGCCAGCAGCCCCCTGGGACTAGCGGGGAGCACAGATACGCAGTATTTT.